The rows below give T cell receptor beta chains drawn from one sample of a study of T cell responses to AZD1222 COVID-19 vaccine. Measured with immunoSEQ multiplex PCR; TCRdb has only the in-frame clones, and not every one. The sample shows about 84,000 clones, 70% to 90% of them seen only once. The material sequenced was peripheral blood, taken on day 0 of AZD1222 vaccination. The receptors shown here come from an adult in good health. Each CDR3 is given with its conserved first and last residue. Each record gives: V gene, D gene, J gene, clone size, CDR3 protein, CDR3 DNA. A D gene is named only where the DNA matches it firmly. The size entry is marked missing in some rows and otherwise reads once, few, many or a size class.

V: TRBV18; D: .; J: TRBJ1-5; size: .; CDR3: CASSDDRNQPQHF; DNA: TGTGCCAGCTCAGACGACAGGAATCAGCCCCAGCATTTT
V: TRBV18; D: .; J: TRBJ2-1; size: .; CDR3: CASSRGGGDEQFF; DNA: TGTGCCAGCTCACGGGGCGGGGGCGATGAGCAGTTCTTC
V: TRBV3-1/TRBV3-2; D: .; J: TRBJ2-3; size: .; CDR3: CASSQDGMPGADTQYF; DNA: TGTGCCAGCAGCCAAGACGGGATGCCGGGCGCAGATACGCAGTATTTT
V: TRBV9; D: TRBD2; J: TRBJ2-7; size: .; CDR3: CASSPGGREQYF; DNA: TGTGCCAGCAGCCCGGGGGGGCGTGAGCAGTACTTC
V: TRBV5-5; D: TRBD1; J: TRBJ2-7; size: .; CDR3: CASSLVGQSYEQYF; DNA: TGTGCCAGCAGCTTGGTGGGACAGTCCTACGAGCAGTACTTC
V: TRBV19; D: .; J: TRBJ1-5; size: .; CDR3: CAEPGNQPQHF; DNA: TGTGCCGAACCTGGGAATCAGCCCCAGCATTTT
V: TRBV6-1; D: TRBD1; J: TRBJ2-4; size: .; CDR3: CASSEFVRGRPKNIQYF; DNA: TGTGCCAGCAGTGAATTCGTAAGGGGGCGACCCAAAAACATTCAGTACTTC
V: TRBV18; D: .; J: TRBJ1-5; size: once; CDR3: CASSQNSNQPQHF; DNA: TGTGCCAGCTCACAAAATAGCAATCAGCCCCAGCATTTT
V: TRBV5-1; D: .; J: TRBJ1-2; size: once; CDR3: CASSLDPGRYGYTF; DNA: TGCGCCAGCAGCTTGGATCCAGGAAGGTATGGCTACACCTTC
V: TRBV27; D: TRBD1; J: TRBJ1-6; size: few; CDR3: CASSLSKVVTGGYSYNSPLHF; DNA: TGTGCCAGCAGTTTATCGAAGGTTGTGACAGGGGGCTACTCCTATAATTCACCCCTCCACTTT
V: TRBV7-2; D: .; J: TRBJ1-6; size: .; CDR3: CASRSPGAGNSPLHF; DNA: TGTGCCAGCAGGTCCCCAGGTGCTGGGAATTCACCCCTCCACTTT
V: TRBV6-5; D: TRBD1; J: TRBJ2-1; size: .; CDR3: CASTDRDHEQFF; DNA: TGTGCCAGCACCGACAGGGACCATGAGCAGTTCTTC
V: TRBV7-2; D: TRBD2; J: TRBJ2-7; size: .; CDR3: CASSLGSGRGEQYF; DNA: TGTGCCAGCAGCTTAGGTAGCGGGAGGGGCGAGCAGTACTTC
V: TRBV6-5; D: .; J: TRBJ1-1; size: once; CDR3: CASHTALEAFF; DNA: TGTGCCAGCCACACCGCACTTGAAGCTTTCTTT
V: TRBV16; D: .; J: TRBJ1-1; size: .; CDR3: CASSHDTGEAFF; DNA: TGTGCCAGCAGCCATGATACAGGTGAAGCTTTCTTT
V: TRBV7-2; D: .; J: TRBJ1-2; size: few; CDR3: CASSPGQRKNYGYTF; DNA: TGTGCCAGCAGCCCCGGACAGCGAAAGAACTATGGCTACACCTTC
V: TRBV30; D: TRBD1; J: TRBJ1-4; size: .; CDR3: CAYLSRQGVREKLFF; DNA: TGTGCCTACCTGTCCCGACAGGGGGTGCGGGAAAAACTGTTTTTT
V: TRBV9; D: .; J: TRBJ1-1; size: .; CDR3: CASSVVDSLNTEAFF; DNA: TGTGCCAGCAGCGTAGTCGACAGTTTGAACACTGAAGCTTTCTTT
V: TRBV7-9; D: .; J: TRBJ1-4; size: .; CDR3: CASSFLEVNEKLFF; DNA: TGTGCCAGCAGCTTTTTAGAGGTTAATGAAAAACTGTTTTTT
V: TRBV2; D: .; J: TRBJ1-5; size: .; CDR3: CASSSQGDQPQHF; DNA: TGTGCCAGCAGCTCACAGGGAGATCAGCCCCAGCATTTT
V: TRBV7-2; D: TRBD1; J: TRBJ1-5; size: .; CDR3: CASSFMDRGNQPQHF; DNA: TGTGCCAGCAGCTTCATGGACAGGGGAAATCAGCCCCAGCATTTT
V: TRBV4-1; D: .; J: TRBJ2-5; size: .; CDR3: CASSQVRGLSQETQYF; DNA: TGCGCCAGCAGCCAAGTCAGGGGACTGAGCCAAGAGACCCAGTACTTC
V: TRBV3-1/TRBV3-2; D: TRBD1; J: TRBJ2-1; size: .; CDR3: CASSQKGGQGSNNEQFF; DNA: TGTGCCAGCAGCCAAAAGGGAGGACAGGGGTCGAATAACGAGCAGTTCTTC
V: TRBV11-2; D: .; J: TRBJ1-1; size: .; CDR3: CASSFGGNTEAFF; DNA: TGTGCCAGCAGCTTCGGCGGGAACACTGAAGCTTTCTTT
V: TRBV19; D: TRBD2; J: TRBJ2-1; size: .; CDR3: CASSIAATLGGGYNEQFF; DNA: TGTGCCAGTAGTATTGCGGCAACTCTAGGCGGGGGCTACAATGAGCAGTTCTTC
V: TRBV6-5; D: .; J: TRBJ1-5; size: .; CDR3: CASSLGQSNQPQHF; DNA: TGTGCCAGCAGTTTAGGACAGAGCAATCAGCCCCAGCATTTT
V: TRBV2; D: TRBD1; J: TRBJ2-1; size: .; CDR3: CASSRTGVYNEQFF; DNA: TGTGCCAGCAGTCGAACAGGGGTTTACAATGAGCAGTTCTTC
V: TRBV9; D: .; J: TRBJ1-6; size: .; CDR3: CASSRDSRNSPLHF; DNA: TGTGCCAGCAGCCGCGATAGTAGAAATTCACCCCTCCACTTT
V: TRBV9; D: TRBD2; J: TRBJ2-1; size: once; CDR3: CASSSSGSSYNEQFF; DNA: TGTGCCAGCAGCTCTAGCGGGAGCTCCTACAATGAGCAGTTCTTC
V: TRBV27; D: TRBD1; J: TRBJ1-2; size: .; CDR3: CASSLSGRGLGYTF; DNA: TGTGCCAGCAGTTTATCGGGCAGGGGGCTTGGCTACACCTTC
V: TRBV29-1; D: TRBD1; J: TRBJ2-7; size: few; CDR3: CSAQRGSGTGGDEQYF; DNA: TGCAGCGCCCAAAGGGGGTCGGGGACAGGGGGCGACGAGCAGTACTTC
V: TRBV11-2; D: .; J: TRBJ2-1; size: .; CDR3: CASSLVEVGNDQFF; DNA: TGTGCCAGCAGCTTAGTAGAAGTGGGAAATGATCAGTTCTTC
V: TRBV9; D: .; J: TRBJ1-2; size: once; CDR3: CASSVATSNYGYTF; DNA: TGTGCCAGCAGCGTAGCTACATCCAACTATGGCTACACCTTC
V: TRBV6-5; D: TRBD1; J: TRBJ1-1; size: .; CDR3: CASMTGRTEAFF; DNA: TGTGCCAGTATGACAGGGAGGACTGAAGCTTTCTTT
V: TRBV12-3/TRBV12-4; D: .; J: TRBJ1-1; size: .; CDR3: CASSLGRVPEAFF; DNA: TGTGCCAGCAGTTTAGGTAGGGTGCCTGAAGCTTTCTTT
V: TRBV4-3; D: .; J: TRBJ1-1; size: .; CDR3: CASSQPGGAEAFF; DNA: TGCGCCAGCAGCCAACCTGGGGGGGCTGAAGCTTTCTTT
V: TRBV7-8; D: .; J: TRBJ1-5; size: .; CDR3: CASSLASGGLSAQPQHF; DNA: TGTGCCAGCAGCTTAGCCTCGGGAGGGCTCTCCGCTCAGCCCCAGCATTTT
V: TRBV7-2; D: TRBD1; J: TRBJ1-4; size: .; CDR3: CASSHGQDREFGKLFF; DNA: TGTGCCAGCAGCCATGGTCAGGACAGGGAGTTCGGAAAACTGTTTTTT
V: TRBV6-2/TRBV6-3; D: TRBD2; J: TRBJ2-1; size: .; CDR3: CASSGVAGYNEQFF; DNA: TGTGCCAGCAGTGGGGTAGCGGGTTACAATGAGCAGTTCTTC
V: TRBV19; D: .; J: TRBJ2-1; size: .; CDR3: CASRGGDRNNEQFF; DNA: TGTGCCAGCCGAGGCGGGGACAGAAACAATGAGCAGTTCTTC
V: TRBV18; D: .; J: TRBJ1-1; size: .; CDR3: CASSLTDTEAFF; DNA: TGTGCCAGCTCACTGACAGACACTGAAGCTTTCTTT
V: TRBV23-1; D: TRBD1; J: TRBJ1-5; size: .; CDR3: CASGTGTGGGQPQHF; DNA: TGCGCCAGCGGGACCGGGACAGGGGGTGGTCAGCCCCAGCATTTT
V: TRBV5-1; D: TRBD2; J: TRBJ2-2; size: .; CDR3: CASSSPAGEGTGELFF; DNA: TGCGCCAGCAGCTCCCCAGCGGGAGAAGGCACCGGGGAGCTGTTTTTT
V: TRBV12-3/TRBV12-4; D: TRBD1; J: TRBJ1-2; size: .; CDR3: CASSAQTGHGYTF; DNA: TGTGCCAGCAGTGCGCAGACAGGGCATGGCTACACCTTC
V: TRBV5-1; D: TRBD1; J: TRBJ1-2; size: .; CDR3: CASSASTGGSGYGYTF; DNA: TGCGCCAGCAGCGCCTCGACAGGGGGCAGCGGCTATGGCTACACCTTC